Sequencing of this TCR beta chain was carried out in a study of blood T cell repertoires in COVID-19. Looking at the study overall: The United States, Italy and Spain were the sources of the acute and convalescent COVID-19 samples.

Data came from immunoSEQ multiplex PCR; TCRdb stores just in-frame clones and leaves some out. This sample has some 110,000 clones, with approximately 88% found just once. A note on this clone: The sample holds other DNA sequences that translate to the same CDR3.

This TCR came from a woman between 70 and 85 years old with acute or convalescent COVID-19. Sequences were obtained from peripheral blood.

CDR3 in amino acids: CASSQVPGEKLFF. CDR3 sequence (DNA): TGTGCCAGCAGCCAAGTACCGGGGGAAAAACTGTTTTTT. The chain recombines TRBV3-1 (or the pseudogene TRBV3-2) with TRBJ1-4, with D unresolved. Germline values: CDR1 LGHDT, CDR2 YNNKEL (reference sequence). V dropped 1 base and J dropped 8 bases, with 8 bases sitting between them. The CDR3 contains 13 residues.